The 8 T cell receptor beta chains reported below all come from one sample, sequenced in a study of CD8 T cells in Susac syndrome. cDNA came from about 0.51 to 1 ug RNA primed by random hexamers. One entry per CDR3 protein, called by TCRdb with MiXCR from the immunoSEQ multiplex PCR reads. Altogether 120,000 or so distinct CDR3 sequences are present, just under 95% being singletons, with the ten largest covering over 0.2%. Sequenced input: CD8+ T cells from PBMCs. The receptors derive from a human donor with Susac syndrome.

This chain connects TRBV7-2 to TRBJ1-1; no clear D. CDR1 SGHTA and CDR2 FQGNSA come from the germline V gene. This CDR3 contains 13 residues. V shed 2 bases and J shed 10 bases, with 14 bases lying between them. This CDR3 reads CASSLPEAVGAFF. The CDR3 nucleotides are TGTGCCAGCAGCTTACCGGAGGCGGTCGGAGCTTTCTTT. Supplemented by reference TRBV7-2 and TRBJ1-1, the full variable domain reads GAGVSQSPSNKVTEKGKDVELRCDPISGHTALYWYRQSLGQGLEFLIYFQGNSAPDKSGLPSDRFSAERTGGSVSTLTIQRTQQEDSAVYLCASSLPEAVGAFFGQGTRLTVV.

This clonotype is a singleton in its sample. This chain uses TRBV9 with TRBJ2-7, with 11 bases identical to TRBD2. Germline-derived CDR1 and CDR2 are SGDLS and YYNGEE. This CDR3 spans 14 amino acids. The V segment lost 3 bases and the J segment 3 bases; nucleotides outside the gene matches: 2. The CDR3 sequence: CASSETSGNYEQYF. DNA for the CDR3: TGTGCCAGCAGCGAGACTAGCGGGAACTACGAGCAGTACTTC.

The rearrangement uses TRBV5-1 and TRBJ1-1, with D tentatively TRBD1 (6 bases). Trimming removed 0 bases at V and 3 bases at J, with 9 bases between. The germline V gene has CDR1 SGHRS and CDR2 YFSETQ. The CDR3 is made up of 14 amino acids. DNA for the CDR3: TGCGCCAGCAGCTTGGGGGCAGGGGACACTGAAGCTTTCTTT. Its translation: CASSLGAGDTEAFF. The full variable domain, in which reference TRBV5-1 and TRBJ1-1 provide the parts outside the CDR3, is KAGVTQTPRYLIKTRGQQVTLSCSPISGHRSVSWYQQTPGQGLQFLFEYFSETQRNKGNFPGRFSGRQFSNSRSEMNVSTLELGDSALYLCASSLGAGDTEAFFGQGTRLTVV.

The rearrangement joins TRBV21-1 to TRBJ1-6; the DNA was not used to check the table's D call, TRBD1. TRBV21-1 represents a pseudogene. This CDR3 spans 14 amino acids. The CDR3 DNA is TGTGCCAGCAGCCAAGGGACAGGGAATTCACCCCTCCACTTT. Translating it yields CASSQGTGNSPLHF.

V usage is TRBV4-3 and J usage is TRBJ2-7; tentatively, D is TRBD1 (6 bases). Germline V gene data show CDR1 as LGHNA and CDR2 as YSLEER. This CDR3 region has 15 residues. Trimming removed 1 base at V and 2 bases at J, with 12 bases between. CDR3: CASSQVGTTTYEQYF. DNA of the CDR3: TGCGCCAGCAGCCAAGTCGGGACAACCACCTACGAGCAGTACTTC.

CDR3 amino acids: CASSEAFHTEAFF. DNA of the CDR3: TGTGCCAGCAGTGAGGCGTTCCACACTGAAGCTTTCTTT. This chain uses TRBV25-1 with TRBJ1-1; D unresolved. This CDR3 region has 13 residues. V was cut by 3 bases and J by 3 bases, with 8 bases left in between. Germline loops: CDR1 MGHDK, CDR2 SYGVNS.

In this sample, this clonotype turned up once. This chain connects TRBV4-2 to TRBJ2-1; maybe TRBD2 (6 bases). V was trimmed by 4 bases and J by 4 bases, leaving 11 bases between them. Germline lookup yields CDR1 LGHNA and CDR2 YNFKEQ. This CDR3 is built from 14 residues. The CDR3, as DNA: TGTGCCAGCAGCCCAGCGGGCCCGTACAATGAGCAGTTCTTC. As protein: CASSPAGPYNEQFF.

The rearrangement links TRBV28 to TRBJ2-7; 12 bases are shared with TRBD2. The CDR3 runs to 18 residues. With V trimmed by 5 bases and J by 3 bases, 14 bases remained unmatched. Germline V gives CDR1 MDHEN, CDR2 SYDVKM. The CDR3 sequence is CASSPGLAGFTLDYEQYF. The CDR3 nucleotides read TGTGCCAGCAGTCCCGGACTAGCGGGATTCACCCTCGACTACGAGCAGTACTTC.